The TCR beta chain under discussion was sequenced for a study of blood T cell repertoires in COVID-19 (dated by TCRdb to 2020 to 2022). About the full investigation: The collaborator samples originated in the United States, Italy and Spain and spanned the acute and convalescent phases of COVID-19. The prospective study material was composed of cDNA or gDNA derived from T cells, B-cell-depleted T cells, or PBMCs. Subjects who had been exposed to COVID-19, were actively infected with it, or had recovered from it provided the deeply sampled blood TCRbeta repertoires that made up the dataset. The repertoires were released in a freely available public database meant as a resource for research on the immune response to SARS-CoV-2. Samples came from the ongoing ImmuneRACE study (first 160 participants) plus 1,254 subjects from 6 global collaborators. Nearly every sample came with metadata listing a de-identified subject ID, COVID-19 status, age in years and sex. Where available, HLA class I and class II types were taken from metadata supplied by the sample provider and were not determined by assay-based typing.

On the study overall, not on this receptor specifically: The quantity of clinical and demographic metadata differed by source and by participant and was supplied without curation.

V is pared back by 0 bases and J by 5 bases, with 5 bases lying between the germline termini. The germline V gene specifies SGHVS as CDR1 and FQNEAQ as CDR2. The CDR3 runs 13 amino acids, cysteine and phenylalanine included. CDR3 DNA only is kept here, 39 bases in frame from base 1. A word on this clone: No cognate antigen has been identified for it. Within one base of it there is no much larger clone, and no base qualities were kept.

Collaborating institutions collected whole blood in K2EDTA tubes following their own protocols. For TCRbeta analysis, collaborator samples were shipped as frozen whole blood, as isolated PBMCs, or as DNA extracted from either sample type. The immunoSEQ Assay, a bias-controlled multiplex PCR, was used to amplify TCRbeta CDR3 regions from genomic DNA. Turning to the authors' computational methods: Nucleated cell counts per sample were estimated from amplification of reference gene primers within the assay. To quantify the absolute abundance of each unique TCRbeta CDR3 rearrangement, sequence reads were collapsed and filtered. For each sample, productive Simpson clonality was calculated as the square root of Simpson's diversity index across productive rearrangements. What TCRdb holds here is the immuneACCESS table cut down to in-frame rearrangements. Part of the clones is not present; checked against another copy, under half of the missing clones reflect an unresolved V gene, and the others are unexplained. D and trimming were read from the DNA, whereas the V and J calls and clone size are those reported in that table. In this sample the table shows hundreds of thousands of clones, about four fifths of which occur a single time. The top ten constitute roughly a tenth of the sample.

Specimen: peripheral blood. This sequence originates from a woman over 75 with acute or convalescent COVID-19. In this chain, TRBV7-8 is recombined with TRBJ2-1, with no reliable assignment of the D segment. The nucleotides are TGTGCCAGCAGCTTAGCGGAGAACAATGAGCAGTTCTTC. This yields the protein CASSLAENNEQFF.